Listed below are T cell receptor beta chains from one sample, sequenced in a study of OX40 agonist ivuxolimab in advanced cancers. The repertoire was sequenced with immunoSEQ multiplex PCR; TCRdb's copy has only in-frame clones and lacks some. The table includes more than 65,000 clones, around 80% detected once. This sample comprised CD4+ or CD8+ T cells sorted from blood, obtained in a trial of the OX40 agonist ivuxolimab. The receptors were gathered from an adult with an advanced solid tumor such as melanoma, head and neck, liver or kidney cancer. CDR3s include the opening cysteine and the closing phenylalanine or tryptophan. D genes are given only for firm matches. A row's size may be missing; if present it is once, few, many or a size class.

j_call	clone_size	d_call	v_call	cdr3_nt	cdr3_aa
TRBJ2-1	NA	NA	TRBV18	TGTGCCAGCTCACCACCGATTAGTACCTACAATGAGCAGTTCTTC	CASSPPISTYNEQFF
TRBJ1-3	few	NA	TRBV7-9	TGTGCCAGCAGCGAATCCCGATCCTCTGGAAACACCATATATTTT	CASSESRSSGNTIYF
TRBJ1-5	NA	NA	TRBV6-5	TGTGCCAGCAGGTCTGTAAGTCAGCCCCAGCATTTT	CASRSVSQPQHF
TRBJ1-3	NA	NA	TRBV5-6	TGTGCCAGCAGCTTGTTCAGGGGCTCTGGAAACACCATATATTTT	CASSLFRGSGNTIYF
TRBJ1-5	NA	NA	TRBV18	TGTGCCAGCTCACCAGACGGTCGCAATCAGCCCCAGCATTTT	CASSPDGRNQPQHF
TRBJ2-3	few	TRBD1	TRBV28	TGTGCCAGCAGGGGGACAGGGGTAGATACGCAGTATTTT	CASRGTGVDTQYF
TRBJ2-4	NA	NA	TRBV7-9	TGTGCCAGCAGCGAACTAGTTGGCAAAAACATTCAGTACTTC	CASSELVGKNIQYF
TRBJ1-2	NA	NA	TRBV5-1	TGCGCCAGCAGCTTGGGTAGTGGTCTGGGATATGGCTACACCTTC	CASSLGSGLGYGYTF
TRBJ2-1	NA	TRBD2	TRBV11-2	TGTGCCAGCAGCTCCTCAGCGGGAGGGCCCTACAATGAGCAGTTCTTC	CASSSSAGGPYNEQFF
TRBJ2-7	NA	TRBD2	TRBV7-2	TGTGCCAGCAGCTTAGACGCTAGCGGGCTCTACGAGCAGTACTTC	CASSLDASGLYEQYF
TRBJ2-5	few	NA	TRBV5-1	TGCGCCAGCAGACGAGCACTCAGCCGCCAAGAGACCCAGTACTTC	CASRRALSRQETQYF
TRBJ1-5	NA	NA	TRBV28	TGTGCCAGCAGTTTATGGGACCGGAATCAGCCCCAGCATTTT	CASSLWDRNQPQHF
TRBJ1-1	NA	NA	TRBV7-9	TGTGCCAGCAGCCAGCGAGATCTGAACACTGAAGCTTTCTTT	CASSQRDLNTEAFF
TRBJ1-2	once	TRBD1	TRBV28	TGTGCCAGCCGCCTACTCGGGACAGACTATGGCTACACCTTC	CASRLLGTDYGYTF
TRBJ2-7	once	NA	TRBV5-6	TGTGCCAGCAGCCCCTTCCTAGGGGGGCGGGATATGCCCTACGAGCAGTACTTC	CASSPFLGGRDMPYEQYF
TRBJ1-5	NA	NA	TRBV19	TGTGCCAGTAGTATCCCGGGAGGAGTCTATAGCAATCAGCCCCAGCATTTT	CASSIPGGVYSNQPQHF
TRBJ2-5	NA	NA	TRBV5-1	TGCGCCAGCAGCTTGGAGGGGGATTCAAGTTCAGAGACCCAGTACTTC	CASSLEGDSSSETQYF
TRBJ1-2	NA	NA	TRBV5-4	TGTGCCAGCAGCTTGGGGCAGAGGGATAACTATGGCTACACCTTC	CASSLGQRDNYGYTF
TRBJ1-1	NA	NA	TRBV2	TGTGCCAGCAGCACGGACAGGAACACTGAAGCTTTCTTT	CASSTDRNTEAFF
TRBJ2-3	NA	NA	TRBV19	TGTGCCAGTAGTATAAGGGCCCAGGTTTCCACAGATACGCAGTATTTT	CASSIRAQVSTDTQYF
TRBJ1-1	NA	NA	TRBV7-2	TGTGCCAGCAGCTTCTCAGGGAACACTGAAGCTTTCTTT	CASSFSGNTEAFF
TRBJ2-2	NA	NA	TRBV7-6	TGTGCCACCTCGCAGGGGAACACCGGGGAGCTGTTTTTT	CATSQGNTGELFF
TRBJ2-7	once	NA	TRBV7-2	TGTGCCAGCAGCTTCAGCTTGAGCGAGCAGTACTTC	CASSFSLSEQYF
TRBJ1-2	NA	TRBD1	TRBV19	TGTGCCAGTAGTATTAGGGGGGGACAGCGACTGAACTATGGCTACACCTTC	CASSIRGGQRLNYGYTF
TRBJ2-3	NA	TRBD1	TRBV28	TGTGCCAGCAGTTCAGGGGGTCCAGATACGCAGTATTTT	CASSSGGPDTQYF
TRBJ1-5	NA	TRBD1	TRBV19	TGTGCCAGTAGTATAACAGGGGACAATCAGCCCCAGCATTTT	CASSITGDNQPQHF
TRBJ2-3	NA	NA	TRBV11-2	TGTGCCAGCAGCTTAGGGAGCGATTGGCAGTATTTT	CASSLGSDWQYF
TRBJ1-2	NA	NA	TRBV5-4	TGTGCCAGCAGCTCGCCGCGGGCCGGGCTCTCCTATGGCTACACCTTC	CASSSPRAGLSYGYTF
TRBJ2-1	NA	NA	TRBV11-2	TGTGCCAGCAGCTTAGCGAATAATGAGCAGTTCTTC	CASSLANNEQFF
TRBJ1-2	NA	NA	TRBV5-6	TGTGCCAGCAGCTTCAACCTGGCGGGAGGCTACACCTTC	CASSFNLAGGYTF
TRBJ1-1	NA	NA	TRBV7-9	TGTGCCAGCAGCTTGGAAAAAGGGGCCCGTTTGATGAACACTGAAGCTTTCTTT	CASSLEKGARLMNTEAFF
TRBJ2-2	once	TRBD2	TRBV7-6	TGTGCCAGCAGCTCTAGGACTAGCGGGAGTGAGCTGTTTTTT	CASSSRTSGSELFF